This T cell receptor beta chain derives from a study of blood T cell repertoires in COVID-19. Whole-study context: T cells, B-cell-depleted T cells, or PBMCs provided the cDNA or gDNA that served as material.

Here immunoSEQ multiplex PCR was the method, and the copy in TCRdb shows in-frame clones only, minus some. The repertoire holds around 300,000 clones, with roughly 90% as singletons. With 2 bases clipped from V and 2 bases from J, the junction kept 6 bases outside the gene matches. The CDR3 loop spans 16 amino acids. The germline V gene has CDR1 MNHEY and CDR2 SVGAGI. Across 20 to 25 US areas, participants ranged in age from about 18 to 100 years. Participants reported their clinical history, and cohort assignment relied on those reports. Cohort 3 recovered donors had two negative PCRs, clearance, or symptom resolution.

Input material: PBMCs or T cells enriched from blood (not recorded which). The J gene is TRBJ1-5, the V gene TRBV6-5, with 7 positions matching TRBD1. This TCR was sampled from a woman aged 45-59 years who had recovered from COVID-19. CDR3 coding DNA: TGTGCCAGCAGTTACAGGGGGCCCCAAGGCAATCAGCCCCAGCATTTT. Encoded protein: CASSYRGPQGNQPQHF.